This entry describes one T cell receptor beta chain. The target antigen is unknown. In generating TCR beta cDNA, 5'RACE template switching with UMIs was used. TCRdb re-called the 5' RACE reads and catalogs CDR3 proteins one per entry, DNA excluded. The sample data list about half a million distinct CDR3 sequences. These data belong to a study of T cells expressing NK-cell markers. Looking at the study overall: CD3+CD56+NKG2C+, CD3+CD56+NKG2C- and CD3+CD56-NKG2C+ T cells, once sorted, supplied the TCR beta repertoires. The study, taken as a whole, reports: NKG2C+ dominant clonotype frequencies in 6 or 7 donors were 1.0-7.0% of CD8+ T cells. Evidence did not settle whether expanded NKG2C+ T cell clones targeted HCMV.

Germline lookup yields CDR1 SQVTM and CDR2 ANQGSEA. The CDR3 is made up of 12 amino acids. The chain has TRBV29-1 and TRBJ1-1; with no DNA, the TCRdb D assignment of TRBD1 cannot be verified. The sequenced sample consisted of blood T cells: a sorted CD56 or NKG2C T cell subset, CD4+ or CD8+ T cells, or bulk PBMC T cells (not recorded which). This receptor was identified in a woman in her fifties or sixties in good health. CDR3 loop: CSAEGGEFEAFF.